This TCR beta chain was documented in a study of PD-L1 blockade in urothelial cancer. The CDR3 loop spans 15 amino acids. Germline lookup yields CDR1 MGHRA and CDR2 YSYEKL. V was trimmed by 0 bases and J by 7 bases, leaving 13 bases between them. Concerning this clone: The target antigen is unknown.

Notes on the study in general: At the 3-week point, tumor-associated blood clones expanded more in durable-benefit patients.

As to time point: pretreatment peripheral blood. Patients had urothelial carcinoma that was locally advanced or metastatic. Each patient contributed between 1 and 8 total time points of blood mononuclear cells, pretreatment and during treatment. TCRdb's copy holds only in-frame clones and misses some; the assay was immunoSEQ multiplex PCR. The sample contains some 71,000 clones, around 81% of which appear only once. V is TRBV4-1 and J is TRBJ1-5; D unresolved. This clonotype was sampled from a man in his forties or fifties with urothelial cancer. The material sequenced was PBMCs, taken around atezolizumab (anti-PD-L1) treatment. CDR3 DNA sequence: TGCGCCAGCAGCCAAGATGGGCCGACTAACCAGCCCCAGCATTTT. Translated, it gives CASSQDGPTNQPQHF.